The clone carrying this T cell receptor beta chain was observed at least ten times. CDR1 and CDR2 from the germline V gene are MDHEN and SYDVKM. The CDR3 extends over 13 amino acids. The ends were cut back, 5 bases at V and 2 bases at J, with 9 bases in the middle. CDR3 regions were amplified by Arm-PCR using iRepertoire HTBI primers to build TCR beta libraries. One entry per CDR3 protein, called by TCRdb with MiXCR from the multiplex PCR reads. Among approximately 490,000 distinct CDR3 sequences listed, roughly 17% were seen once. Time point meaning: newly diagnosed GD, antithyroid drugs for less than 3 months. There was RNA extracted from PBMCs, and the TCR library was made from it. This specimen belongs to a study of regulatory T cells in long-lasting Graves disease. These data were also reused for a study on T cells in Graves' hyperthyroidism and ophthalmopathy. That source reports: Stability of Graves' hyperthyroidism was defined as absent ophthalmopathy progression within 18 months. Clinicians diagnosed patients from clinical symptoms, serum thyroxine and TRAb, thyroid ultrasound and orbital computed tomography.

The genes are TRBV28 and TRBJ2-5, with D unclear. Sequencing was performed on peripheral blood mononuclear cells (PBMCs), taken at new diagnosis, from a patient treated with antithyroid drugs. This sequence was found in a man aged 35-49 years with Graves disease. The CDR3 coding sequence is TGTGCCAGCAGTGGAGACAAACAAGAGACCCAGTACTTC. It specifies CASSGDKQETQYF.